Given below is one T cell receptor (beta chain) in context. The antigen is undetermined. The data originate from a study of cytomegalovirus exposure and HLA in healthy donors. Study outcomes and limitations: As a later analysis revealed, the rate of TCR association differed by HLA locus, with DRB1 most and HLA-C fewest. In vitro assays verified that three CMV-associated chains recognized CMV antigens specifically. It was reported in a later analysis that an Asian-associated ancestry cluster showed fewer N-insertions than the roughly 670-donor mean.

The CDR3 contains 14 residues. The ends lost 2 bases at V and 8 bases at J; junction bases unmatched: 7. CDR1 and CDR2 from the germline V gene are GTSNPN and SVGIG (reference sequence). The study ran its PCR with 60 Vbeta and 13 Jbeta primers. Per the original data handling: The authors later counted 70 million to 85 million unique TCR beta chains, around 9.9 million of them shared. Using immunoSEQ multiplex PCR, the repertoire was profiled, and TCRdb retains in-frame clones only, with some absent. Clone size and V and J calls were adopted from that table, with D and trimming inferred from the DNA. Here the sample spans roughly 240,000 clones, around 80% being singletons.

The sequence came from a woman aged 40 to 50 in good health and CMV-seropositive. V gene TRBV30 combines with J gene TRBJ1-4, with 8 nucleotides matching TRBD1. Sample: PBMCs. CDR3 residues: CAWSSGQGSEKLFF. CDR3 in DNA: TGTGCCTGGAGTAGTGGACAGGGTTCAGAAAAACTGTTTTTT.